These 12 T cell receptor beta chains were sequenced from one sample in a study of Graves' ophthalmopathy and Graves' hyperthyroidism (dated by TCRdb to between 2018 and 2020). For sequencing, an Illumina HiSeq 2000 was employed. For repertoire sequencing, the TCR beta CDR3 regions were amplified from RNA transcripts. The first round of RT-PCR was done with HTBI primers and the Qiagen OneStep RT-PCR kit, and was followed by a second round of multiplex PCR, then size selection and purification. The raw public data were reprocessed by TCRdb itself: fastp quality trimming at Q25, MiXCR clonotype calling, in-frame beta chains only. Rows matching on CDR3 protein sequence are summarized as one entry with the most common DNA and genes. The sample table records 150,000 to 200,000 distinct CDR3 sequences; roughly 36% of these occur just once. The top ten clonotypes cover about 9.5% of the sample. Material for sequencing was peripheral blood. The receptor source for this set is a man in his thirties or forties with Graves' ophthalmopathy. Donor details come from another sample of the same person, matched by shared clones.

This clonotype has a count of ten or more. This rearrangement joins TRBV6-5 to TRBJ1-1, with D perhaps matching TRBD1 (6 bases). The CDR3 has 15 residues. V dropped 4 bases and J dropped 1 base, with 13 bases sitting between them. Germline CDR1 and CDR2: MNHEY and SVGAGI. As DNA, the CDR3 is TGTGCCAGCAGTTCGGTCGGACAGTCGAACACTGAAGCTTTCTTT. The encoded protein is CASSSVGQSNTEAFF.

The sample holds a few counts of this clonotype. The rearrangement joins TRBV10-3 to TRBJ2-5; tentative D call: TRBD2 (6 bases). Germline V CDR1 and CDR2: ENHRY, SYGVKD. The CDR3 extends over 15 amino acids. The V end lost 3 bases, the J end lost 5 bases, and 16 bases lay between the germline ends. CDR3 sequence reads: CAISEGGAGPETQYF. In DNA, the CDR3 is TGTGCCATCAGTGAAGGAGGAGCGGGTCCGGAGACCCAGTACTTC.

This chain uses TRBV12-3 or TRBV12-4 with TRBJ1-5, with 8 positions matching TRBD1. With 5 bases clipped from V and 1 base from J, the junction kept 1 base outside the gene matches. The CDR3 loop spans 14 amino acids. For the CDR3, the DNA is TGTGCCAGCAGTCGGGACAGGAGCAATCAGCCCCAGCATTTT. Translating gives CASSRDRSNQPQHF.

In this sample, this clonotype turned up once. The chain recombines TRBV7-2 with TRBJ1-5, with 10 nucleotides matching TRBD1. CDR1 is SGHTA, CDR2 FQGNSA, per germline. The junction had 15 bases not matched to a gene; V was cut back by 3 bases and J by 1 base. The CDR3 is 20 amino acids. CDR3: CASSFQPTGGGSVSNQPQHF. The CDR3 region has the DNA TGTGCCAGCAGCTTCCAGCCGACAGGGGGCGGAAGTGTAAGCAATCAGCCCCAGCATTTT.

This clonotype was seen repeatedly, ten times or more. J is TRBJ1-1 and V is TRBV10-3; D perhaps matches TRBD1 (6 bases). The CDR3 spans 14 residues. Germline values: CDR1 ENHRY, CDR2 SYGVKD. V was clipped by 6 bases and J by 1 base, with 12 bases between them. For the CDR3, the DNA is TGTGCCATCAGCGGAGGGGGTCCGAACACTGAAGCTTTCTTT. Protein product: CAISGGGPNTEAFF.

This clonotype was picked up many times. The CDR3 spells CASSPGASRGEGQETQYF. CDR3 DNA sequence: TGTGCCAGTAGTCCCGGGGCTAGCCGAGGGGAGGGGCAAGAGACCCAGTACTTC. V and J are TRBV19 and TRBJ2-5; 7 bases match TRBD2. Looked up from germline, CDR1 is LNHDA and CDR2 is SQIVND (reference sequence). This CDR3 has 18 residues. V was clipped by 5 bases and J by 2 bases; unmatched bases: 17.

This clonotype was picked up many times. This chain joins TRBV6-2 or TRBV6-3 and TRBJ1-1, with D possibly TRBD1 on 5 matching bases. Trimming took off 8 bases at V and 5 bases at J, with 15 bases between the two ends. This CDR3 region has 13 residues. The germline V gene encodes CDR1 MNHEY and CDR2 SVGEGT. The CDR3 region has the DNA TGTGCCAGCGTCGAGGGCGGGGGTACTGAAGCTTTCTTT. Translating gives CASVEGGGTEAFF.

As for this clonotype: As the CDR3 is not closed by the conserved phenylalanine or tryptophan, this likely results from a read error. The rearrangement uses TRBV7-2 and TRBJ2-5; 9 nucleotides align to TRBD2. V dropped 6 bases and J dropped 1; count of bases not matched to a gene: 6. The germline gives CDR1 SGHTA, CDR2 FQGNSA. This CDR3 has 15 amino acids. CDR3 nucleotide sequence: TGTGCCAGCAGAGAGGGGACTAGCTCCCAAGAGACCCAGTACTAC. Protein sequence: CASREGTSSQETQYY.

The chain recombines TRBV12-5 with TRBJ1-1; D not resolved. The CDR3 runs to 16 residues. The V end was cut by 3 bases, the J end by 1 base, with 15 bases between. Looked up from germline, CDR1 is LGHNT and CDR2 is FRNRAP. The CDR3 DNA follows: TGTGCTAGTGGTTTCCTGTTAGGCCCGACGAACACTGAAGCTTTCTTT. Translation gives CASGFLLGPTNTEAFF.

This clonotype has a count of ten or more. V usage is TRBV7-8 and J usage is TRBJ1-1, with D hard to call. CDR1 is SGHVS and CDR2 is FQNEAQ in the germline V gene. Trimming removed 3 bases at V and 1 base at J, with 9 bases between. The CDR3 has 14 amino acids. CDR3 region: CASSFRTENTEAFF. Here the CDR3 DNA reads TGTGCCAGCAGCTTCAGGACGGAGAACACTGAAGCTTTCTTT. Complete variable domain (other parts from reference TRBV7-8 and TRBJ1-1): GAGVSQSPRYKVAKRGQDVALRCDPISGHVSLFWYQQALGQGPEFLTYFQNEAQLDKSGLPSDRFFAERPEGSVSTLKIQRTQQEDSAVYLCASSFRTENTEAFFGQGTRLTVV.

This chain links TRBV11-1 with TRBJ2-2; maybe TRBD1 (7 bases). Trimming stripped 4 bases from V and 2 bases from J, with 23 bases between. The CDR3 length is 19 residues. Germline V gene sequence: CDR1 SGHAT, CDR2 FQDESV (reference sequence). Written as DNA, the CDR3 is TGTGCCAGCAGCTCGAGTACGACAGGGTTTGCGGGAAACACCGGGGAGCTGTTTTTT. Translated: CASSSSTTGFAGNTGELFF.

At least ten counts were recorded for this clonotype. The J gene is TRBJ2-5, the V gene TRBV13, with 9 bases identical to TRBD1. Germline trimming cut 4 bases from V and 3 bases from J; bases unmatched to any gene: 0. Germline lookup yields CDR1 PRHDT and CDR2 FYEKMQ (reference sequence). The CDR3 is 13 amino acids. This CDR3 reads CASSWTGEETQYF. DNA for the CDR3: TGTGCCAGCAGCTGGACAGGGGAAGAGACCCAGTACTTC.